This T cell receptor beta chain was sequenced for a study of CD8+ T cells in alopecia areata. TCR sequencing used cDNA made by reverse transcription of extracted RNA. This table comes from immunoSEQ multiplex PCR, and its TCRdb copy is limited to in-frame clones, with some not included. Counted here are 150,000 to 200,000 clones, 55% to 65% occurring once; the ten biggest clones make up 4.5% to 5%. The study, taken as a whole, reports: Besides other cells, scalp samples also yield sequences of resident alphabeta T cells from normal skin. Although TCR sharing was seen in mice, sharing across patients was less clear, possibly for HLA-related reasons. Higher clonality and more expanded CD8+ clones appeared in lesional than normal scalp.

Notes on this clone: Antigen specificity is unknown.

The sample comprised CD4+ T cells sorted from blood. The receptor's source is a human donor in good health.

Here the CDR3 DNA reads TGTGCCAGCTCACCGCAGGATGGGGTCTATGGCTACACCTTC. It encodes CASSPQDGVYGYTF. The V and J genes are TRBV18 and TRBJ1-2; D ambiguous. The CDR3 is 14 amino acids. CDR1 and CDR2 from the germline V gene are KGHSH and LQKENI. V was pared by 3 bases and J by 4 bases, with 12 bases between.